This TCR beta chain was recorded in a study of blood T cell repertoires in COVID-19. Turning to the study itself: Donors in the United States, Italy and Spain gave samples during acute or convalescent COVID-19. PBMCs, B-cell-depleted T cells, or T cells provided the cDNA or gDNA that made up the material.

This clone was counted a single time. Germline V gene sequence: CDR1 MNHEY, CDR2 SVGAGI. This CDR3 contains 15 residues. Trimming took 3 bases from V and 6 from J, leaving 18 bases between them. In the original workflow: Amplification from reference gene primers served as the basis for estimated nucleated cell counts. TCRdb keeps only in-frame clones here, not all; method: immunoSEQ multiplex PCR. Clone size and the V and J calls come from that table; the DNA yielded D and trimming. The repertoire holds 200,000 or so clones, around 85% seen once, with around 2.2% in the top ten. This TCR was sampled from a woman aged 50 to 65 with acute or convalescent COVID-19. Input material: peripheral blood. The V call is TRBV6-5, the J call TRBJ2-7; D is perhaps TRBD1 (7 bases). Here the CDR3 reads CASSYYRGGTGEQYF. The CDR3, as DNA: TGTGCCAGCAGTTATTACAGGGGAGGTACGGGCGAGCAGTACTTC.